Following are 15 T cell receptor beta chains from one sample sequenced in a study of beta chain features in type 1 diabetes. Expressed TCRB transcripts were sequenced after all isolated RNA was converted to cDNA. Using immunoSEQ multiplex PCR, the repertoire was profiled, and TCRdb retains in-frame clones only, with some absent. The sample consists of 810,000 or so clones, 17% of them appearing once. The sequenced sample consisted of naive CD4+ T cells from blood. These receptors were obtained from a young woman in good health.

The chain carries TRBV11-2 and TRBJ2-1; 7 nucleotides line up with TRBD2. The CDR3 extends over 14 amino acids. Trimming at V came to 9 bases and at J to 5 bases, leaving 10 bases not matched to a gene. CDR1 SGHAT and CDR2 FQNNGV come from the germline V gene. DNA of the CDR3: TGTGCCAGTAACCGGGACTACCACGACAATGAGCAGTTCTTC. It is translated as CASNRDYHDNEQFF.

This clone has a handful of counts. The V and J genes are TRBV6-6 and TRBJ2-7; TRBD1 matches 10 bases. V shed 6 bases and J 3 bases; nucleotides not matched to a gene: 5. CDR1 MNHNY and CDR2 SVGAGI come from the germline V gene (reference sequence). CDR3 length: 14 amino acids. CDR3 in amino acids: CASRPGTGVYEQYF. As DNA, the CDR3 is TGTGCCAGCAGACCCGGGACAGGGGTCTACGAGCAGTACTTC.

The genes are TRBV5-1 and TRBJ2-6; 8 bases agree with TRBD1. The CDR3 is 20 residues long. Losses at the gene ends were 5 bases for V and 0 bases for J; bases not matched to a gene: 16. In germline, CDR1 is SGHRS, CDR2 YFSETQ. In DNA, the CDR3 is TGCGCCAGCAGTTTCCTGGGACAGGACTCTCGCAACTCTGGGGCCAACGTCCTGACTTTC. Residues: CASSFLGQDSRNSGANVLTF.

This clone was detected a few times. V gene TRBV5-1 combines with J gene TRBJ2-3; 8 nucleotides line up with TRBD1. The CDR3 totals 21 residues. Germline CDR1 is SGHRS and CDR2 is YFSETQ. Trimming took 1 base from V and 4 from J; bases not matched to a gene: 23. The CDR3 DNA is TGCGCCAGCAGCTTGTTCCTTAGTTCCTCCGTTCGACAGGGGATCGCAGATACGCAGTATTTT. Translated: CASSLFLSSSVRQGIADTQYF.

V and J are TRBV5-4 and TRBJ1-2; 8 bases are shared with TRBD1. Germline values: CDR1 SGHNT, CDR2 YYREEE (reference sequence). The CDR3 consists of 15 residues. V trimming: 0 bases; J trimming: 8 bases; junction bases outside the gene matches: 9. The CDR3 loop is CASSLGEGQGWGYTF. Here the CDR3 DNA reads TGTGCCAGCAGCTTGGGCGAAGGACAGGGTTGGGGCTACACCTTC.

This clone was counted only a few times. The rearrangement uses TRBV27 and TRBJ2-7; 9 bases line up with TRBD2. V dropped 5 bases and J dropped 2; count of bases not matched to a gene: 10. Germline V lookup: CDR1 MNHEY, CDR2 SMNVEV (reference sequence). The CDR3 length is 16 residues. CDR3 protein: CASSKYSSGKPYEQYF. In nucleotides, the CDR3 is TGTGCCAGCAGTAAATACTCTAGCGGGAAGCCCTACGAGCAGTACTTC.

The sample holds a few counts of this clone. The chain is built from TRBV9 and TRBJ2-6; no clear D gene. Trimming cost V 3 bases and J 0 bases, with 10 bases left between them. There are 16 residues in the CDR3. The germline V gene encodes CDR1 SGDLS and CDR2 YYNGEE. CDR3 sequence reads: CASSATESSGANVLTF. In nucleotides, the CDR3 is TGTGCCAGCAGCGCGACCGAAAGCTCTGGGGCCAACGTCCTGACTTTC. Drawing the rest from reference TRBV9 and TRBJ2-6, the complete variable domain is DSGVTQTPKHLITATGQRVTLRCSPRSGDLSVYWYQQSLDQGLQFLIQYYNGEERAKGNILERFSAQQFPDLHSELNLSSLELGDSALYFCASSATESSGANVLTFGAGSRLTVL.

This clone has only a few counts. The gene calls are TRBV21-1 and TRBJ2-5; the DNA was not compared with TRBD1, the D call given in the table. TRBV21-1 is a pseudogene. The CDR3 length is 14 residues. The CDR3 sequence: CAVDRTGVGETQYF. CDR3 DNA sequence: TGTGCCGTCGACCGGACAGGGGTCGGAGAGACCCAGTACTTC.

The chain has TRBV10-3 and TRBJ2-3; possibly TRBD2 for D (7 bases). V lost 5 bases and J lost 2, with 14 bases in between. This CDR3 region has 15 residues. Germline lookup yields CDR1 ENHRY and CDR2 SYGVKD. Here the CDR3 reads CAISIGGGNTDTQYF. The CDR3 DNA reads as TGTGCCATCAGTATAGGGGGAGGGAACACAGATACGCAGTATTTT.

In its sample, this clone was seen a few times. J is TRBJ2-4 and V is TRBV19; maybe TRBD2 (5 bases). Trimming stripped 4 bases from V and 10 bases from J, with 17 bases between. The CDR3 totals 14 residues. Germline CDR1 LNHDA, CDR2 SQIVND (reference sequence). For the CDR3, the DNA is TGTGCCAGTAGTAAATGGTTGGGAGCGGAGATTCAGTACTTC. It yields the protein CASSKWLGAEIQYF. The full variable domain, with the rest looked up from reference TRBV19 and TRBJ2-4, is DGGITQSPKYLFRKEGQNVTLSCEQNLNHDAMYWYRQDPGQGLRLIYYSQIVNDFQKGDIAEGYSVSREKKESFPLTVTSAQKNPTAFYLCASSKWLGAEIQYFGAGTRLSVL.

This clone was found a few times. The chain has TRBV28 and TRBJ2-7, with D unclear. Germline values: CDR1 MDHEN, CDR2 SYDVKM. The CDR3 runs 12 residues. Between the trimmed V and J ends, which lost 3 bases and 9 bases, there was a span of 12 bases. CDR3 sequence (DNA): TGTGCCAGCAGTTTGCGGCTTCCTCGGCAGTACTTC. It encodes CASSLRLPRQYF.

This clone was observed a handful of times. This chain joins TRBV18 and TRBJ2-1; D uncertain. The CDR3 spans 13 residues. The V gene's germline CDR1 is KGHSH and CDR2 LQKENI. Deletions cut 3 bases from V and 3 bases from J, with 6 bases between. The CDR3 loop is CASSPANYNEQFF. Here the CDR3 DNA reads TGTGCCAGCTCACCTGCGAACTACAATGAGCAGTTCTTC.

This clone was recorded a few times. The chain has TRBV28 and TRBJ2-7, with D possibly matching TRBD1 (5 bases). V was pared by 3 bases and J by 5 bases, with 11 bases between. CDR3 length: 13 amino acids. The germline gives CDR1 MDHEN, CDR2 SYDVKM. The DNA of the CDR3 is TGTGCCAGCAGTTTCGACAGAATCCACGAGCAGTACTTC. This translates into CASSFDRIHEQYF.

As concerns this clone: The sample contains more than one DNA sequence encoding this CDR3. The chain uses TRBV6-5 and TRBJ2-7; a possible D gene is TRBD2 (6 bases). CDR3 length: 11 amino acids. The ends were cut back, 2 bases at V and 7 bases at J, with 6 bases in the middle. Germline-derived CDR1 and CDR2 are MNHEY and SVGAGI. The CDR3 region has the DNA TGTGCCAGCAGTTACGGGGGGGAGCAGTACTTC. It is translated as CASSYGGEQYF.

This clone was detected only a few times. The V gene is TRBV7-2, the J gene TRBJ2-1, with D possibly being TRBD2 (5 bases). Germline V gives CDR1 SGHTA, CDR2 FQGNSA. Trimming took off 4 bases at V and 0 bases at J, with 10 bases between the two ends. The CDR3 covers 15 residues. This chain's CDR3 is CASSSRVSSYNEQFF. The CDR3, as DNA: TGTGCCAGCAGCTCGCGGGTTAGCTCCTACAATGAGCAGTTCTTC.